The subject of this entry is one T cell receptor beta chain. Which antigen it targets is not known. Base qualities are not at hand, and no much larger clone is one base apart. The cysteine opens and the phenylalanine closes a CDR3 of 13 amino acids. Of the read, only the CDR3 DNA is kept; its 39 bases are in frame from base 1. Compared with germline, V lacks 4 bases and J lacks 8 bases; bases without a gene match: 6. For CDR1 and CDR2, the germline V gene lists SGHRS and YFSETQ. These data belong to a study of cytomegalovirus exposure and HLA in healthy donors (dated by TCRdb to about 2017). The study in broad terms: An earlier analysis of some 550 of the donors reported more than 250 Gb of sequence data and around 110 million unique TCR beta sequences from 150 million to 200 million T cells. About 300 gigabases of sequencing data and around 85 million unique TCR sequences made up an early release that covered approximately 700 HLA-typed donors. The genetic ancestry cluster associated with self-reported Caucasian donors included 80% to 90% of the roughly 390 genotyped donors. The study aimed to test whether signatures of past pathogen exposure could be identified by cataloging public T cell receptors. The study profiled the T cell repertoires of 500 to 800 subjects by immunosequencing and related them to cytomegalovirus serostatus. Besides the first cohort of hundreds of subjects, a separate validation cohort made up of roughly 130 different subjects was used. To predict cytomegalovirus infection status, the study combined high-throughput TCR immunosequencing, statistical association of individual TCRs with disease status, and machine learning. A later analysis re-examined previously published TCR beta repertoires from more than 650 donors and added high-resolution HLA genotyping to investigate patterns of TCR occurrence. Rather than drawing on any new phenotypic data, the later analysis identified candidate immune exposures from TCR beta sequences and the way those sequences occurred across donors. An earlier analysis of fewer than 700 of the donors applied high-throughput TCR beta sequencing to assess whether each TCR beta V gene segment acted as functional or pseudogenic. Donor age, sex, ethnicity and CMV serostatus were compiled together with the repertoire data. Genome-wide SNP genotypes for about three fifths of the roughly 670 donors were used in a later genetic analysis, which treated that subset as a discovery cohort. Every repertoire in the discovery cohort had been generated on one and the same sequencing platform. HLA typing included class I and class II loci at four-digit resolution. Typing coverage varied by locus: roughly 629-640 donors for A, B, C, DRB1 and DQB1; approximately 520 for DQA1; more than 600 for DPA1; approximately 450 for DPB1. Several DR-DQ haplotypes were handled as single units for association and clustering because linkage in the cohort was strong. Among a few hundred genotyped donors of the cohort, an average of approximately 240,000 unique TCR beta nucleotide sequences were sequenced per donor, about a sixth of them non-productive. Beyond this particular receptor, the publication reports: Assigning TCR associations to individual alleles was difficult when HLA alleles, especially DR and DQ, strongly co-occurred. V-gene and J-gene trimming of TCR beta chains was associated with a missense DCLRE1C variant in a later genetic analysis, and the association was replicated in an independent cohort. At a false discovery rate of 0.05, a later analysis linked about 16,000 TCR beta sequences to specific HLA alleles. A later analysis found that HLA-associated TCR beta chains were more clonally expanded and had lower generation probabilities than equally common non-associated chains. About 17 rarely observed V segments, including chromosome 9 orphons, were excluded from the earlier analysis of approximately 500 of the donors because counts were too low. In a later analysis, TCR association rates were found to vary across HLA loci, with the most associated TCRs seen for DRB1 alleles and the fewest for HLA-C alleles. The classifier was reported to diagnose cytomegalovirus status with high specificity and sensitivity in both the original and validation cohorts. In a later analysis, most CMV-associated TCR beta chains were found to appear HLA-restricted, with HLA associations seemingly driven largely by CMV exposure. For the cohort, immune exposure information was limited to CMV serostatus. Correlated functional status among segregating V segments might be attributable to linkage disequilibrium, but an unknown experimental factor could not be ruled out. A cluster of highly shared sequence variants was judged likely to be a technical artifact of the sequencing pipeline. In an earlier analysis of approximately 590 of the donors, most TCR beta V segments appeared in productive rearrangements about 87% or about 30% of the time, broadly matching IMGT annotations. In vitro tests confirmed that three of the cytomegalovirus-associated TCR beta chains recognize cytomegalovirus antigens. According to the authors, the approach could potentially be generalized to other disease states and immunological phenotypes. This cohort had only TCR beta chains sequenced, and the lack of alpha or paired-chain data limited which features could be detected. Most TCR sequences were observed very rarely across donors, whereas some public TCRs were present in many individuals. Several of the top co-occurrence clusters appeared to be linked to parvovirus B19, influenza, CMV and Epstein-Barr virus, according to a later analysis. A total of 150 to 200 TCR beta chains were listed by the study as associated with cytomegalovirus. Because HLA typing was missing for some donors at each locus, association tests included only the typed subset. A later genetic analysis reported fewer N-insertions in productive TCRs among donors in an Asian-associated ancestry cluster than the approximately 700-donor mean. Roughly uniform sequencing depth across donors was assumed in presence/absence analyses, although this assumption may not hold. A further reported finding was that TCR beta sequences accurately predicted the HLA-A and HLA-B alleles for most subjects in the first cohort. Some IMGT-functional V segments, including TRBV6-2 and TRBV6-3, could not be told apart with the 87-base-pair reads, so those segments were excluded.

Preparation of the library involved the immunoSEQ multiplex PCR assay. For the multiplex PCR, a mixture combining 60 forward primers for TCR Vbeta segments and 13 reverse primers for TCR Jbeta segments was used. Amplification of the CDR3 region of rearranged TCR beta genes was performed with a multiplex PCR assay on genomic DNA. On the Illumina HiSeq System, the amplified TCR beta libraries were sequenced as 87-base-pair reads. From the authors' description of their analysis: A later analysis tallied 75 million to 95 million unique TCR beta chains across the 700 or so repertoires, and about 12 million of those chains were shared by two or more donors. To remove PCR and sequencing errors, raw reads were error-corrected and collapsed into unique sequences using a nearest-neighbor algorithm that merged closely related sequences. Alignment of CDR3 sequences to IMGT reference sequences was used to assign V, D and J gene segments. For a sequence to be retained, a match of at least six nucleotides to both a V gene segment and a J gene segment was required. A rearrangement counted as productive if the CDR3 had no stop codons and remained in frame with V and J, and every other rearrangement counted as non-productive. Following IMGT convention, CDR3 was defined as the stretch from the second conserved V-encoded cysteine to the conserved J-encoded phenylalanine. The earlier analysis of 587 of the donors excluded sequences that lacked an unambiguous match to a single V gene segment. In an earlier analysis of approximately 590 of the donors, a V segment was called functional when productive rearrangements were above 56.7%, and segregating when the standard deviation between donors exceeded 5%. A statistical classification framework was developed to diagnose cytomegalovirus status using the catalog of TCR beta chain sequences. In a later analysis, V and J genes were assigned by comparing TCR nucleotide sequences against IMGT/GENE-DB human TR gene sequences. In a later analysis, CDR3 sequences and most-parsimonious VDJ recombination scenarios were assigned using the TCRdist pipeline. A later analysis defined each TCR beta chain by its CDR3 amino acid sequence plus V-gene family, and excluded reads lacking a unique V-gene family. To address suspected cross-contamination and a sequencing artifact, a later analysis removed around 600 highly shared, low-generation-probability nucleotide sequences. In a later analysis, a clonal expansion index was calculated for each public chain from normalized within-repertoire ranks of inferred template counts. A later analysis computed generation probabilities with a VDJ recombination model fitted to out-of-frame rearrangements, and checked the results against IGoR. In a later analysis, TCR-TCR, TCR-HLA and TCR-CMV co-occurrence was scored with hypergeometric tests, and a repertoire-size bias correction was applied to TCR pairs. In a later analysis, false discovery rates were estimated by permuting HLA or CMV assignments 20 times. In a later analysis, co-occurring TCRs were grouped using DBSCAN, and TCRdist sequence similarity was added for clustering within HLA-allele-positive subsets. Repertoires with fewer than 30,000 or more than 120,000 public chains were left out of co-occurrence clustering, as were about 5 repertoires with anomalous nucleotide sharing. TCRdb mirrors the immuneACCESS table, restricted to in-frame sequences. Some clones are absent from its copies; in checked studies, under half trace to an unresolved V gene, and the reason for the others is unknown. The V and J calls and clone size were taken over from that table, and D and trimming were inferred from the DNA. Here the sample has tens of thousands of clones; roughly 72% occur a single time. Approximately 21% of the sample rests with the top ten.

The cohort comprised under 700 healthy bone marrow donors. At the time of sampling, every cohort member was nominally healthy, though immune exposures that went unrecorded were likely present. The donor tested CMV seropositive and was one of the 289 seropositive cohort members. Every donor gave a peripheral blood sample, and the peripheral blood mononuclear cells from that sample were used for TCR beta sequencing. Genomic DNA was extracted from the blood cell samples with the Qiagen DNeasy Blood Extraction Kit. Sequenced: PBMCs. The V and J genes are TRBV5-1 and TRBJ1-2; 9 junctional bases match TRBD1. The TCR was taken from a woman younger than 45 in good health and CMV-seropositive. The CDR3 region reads CASSRTGEEGYTF. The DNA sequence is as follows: TGCGCCAGCAGCCGGACAGGGGAAGAGGGCTACACCTTC.